The next 20 T cell receptor beta chains were all read from a single sample in a study of tumor-infiltrating lymphocytes in primary liver carcinoma. For each extraction, RNA and DNA were obtained together from about 20-30 mg of unsorted bulk tissue. TCR beta cDNA was reverse-transcribed from 500 to 550 ng of total RNA. The reaction used a constant-region primer and ProtoScript II reverse transcriptase. Three nested multiplex PCR rounds, a slightly modified ARM-PCR, produced the libraries for TCR beta. Forward primers for TRBV1-TRBV30 and a C-beta reverse primer served the first two PCR rounds, at about 10 cycles each. TCRdb used MiXCR to reprocess the multiplex PCR reads, holding one entry per CDR3 protein. The sample includes approximately 42,000 distinct CDR3 sequences, around 80% seen only once; the top ten take about 37%. Input material: tumor-adjacent normal liver tissue. Receptor source: a woman between 25 and 40 years old with primary liver carcinoma and hepatitis B virus infection.

About this clonotype: One base away lies a much larger clone, so this may be a sequencing read error. This chain links TRBV7-9 with TRBJ2-7; TRBD1 is a possible D gene (6 bases). The germline V gene encodes CDR1 SEHNR and CDR2 FQNEAQ (reference sequence). The V and J ends lost 7 bases and 2 bases respectively, with 12 bases between them. The length of the CDR3 is 13 residues. CDR3 sequence reads: CASNFRGTYEQYF. Here the CDR3 DNA reads TGTGCCAGCAACTTCAGGGGAACCTACGAGCAGTACTTC.

Worth noting for this clonotype: The junction does not match germline at one end; this may be a read error. J is TRBJ2-2 and V is TRBV4-3, with D possibly matching TRBD2 (5 bases). The CDR3 spans 12 residues. From germline, CDR1 is LGHNA and CDR2 YSLEER. CDR3 in amino acids: CASRLGTGVLSF. The CDR3 DNA follows: TGCGCCAGCAGACTAGGCACCGGGGTGCTGTCTTTT.

The chain employs TRBV13 and TRBJ2-2, with 8 bases lining up with TRBD2. V lost 5 bases and J lost 0; bases outside the gene matches: 2. The CDR3 covers 15 residues. Germline CDR1 PRHDT, CDR2 FYEKMQ (reference sequence). The CDR3 sequence is CASSMGLANTGELFF. The CDR3 region has the DNA TGTGCCAGCAGCATGGGACTAGCGAACACCGGGGAGCTGTTTTTT.

On this clonotype: A much more abundant neighbour one base away suggests this may be a read error. The chain couples TRBV7-9 to TRBJ2-1; D gene ambiguous. The germline V gene encodes CDR1 SEHNR and CDR2 FQNEAQ (reference sequence). This CDR3 is 12 amino acids long. CDR3 DNA sequence: TGTGCCAGCAGCGTCTCCGGGCATGAGCAGTCCTTC. This sequence encodes CASSVSGHEQSF.

About this clonotype itself: In this CDR3 the conserved last residue, phenylalanine or tryptophan, is missing, so a read error is likely. This chain uses TRBV12-3 or TRBV12-4 with TRBJ2-1; TRBD2 matches 8 bases. CDR3 length: 16 residues. The junction had 9 bases not matched to a gene; V was cut back by 5 bases and J by 3 bases. The CDR3 loop reads CASSTLVLADYNEQFV. The CDR3 DNA reads TGTGCCAGCAGTACCTTGGTACTAGCGGACTACAATGAGCAGTTCGTC.

This clonotype was found a few times. This chain uses TRBV12-3 or TRBV12-4 with TRBJ2-2, with 11 bases aligning to TRBD2. V shed 6 bases, J shed 4 bases, and the junction held 4 bases outside the gene matches. This CDR3 has 15 residues. The CDR3 loop is CASRLTSGGTGELFF. The CDR3 DNA reads as TGTGCCAGCAGATTAACTAGCGGGGGCACCGGGGAGCTGTTTTTT.

There are many counts of this clonotype. The chain links TRBV5-1 to TRBJ1-1, with 9 bases matching TRBD1. Germline V gene lookup returns CDR1 SGHRS and CDR2 YFSETQ. With 0 bases clipped from V and 10 bases from J, the junction kept 4 bases outside the gene matches. CDR3 size: 13 residues. CDR3: CASSLDRGRIAFF. Here the CDR3 DNA reads TGCGCCAGCAGCTTGGACAGGGGGCGCATAGCTTTCTTT.

About this clonotype itself: One junction end disagrees with the germline gene, perhaps due to a read error. The rearrangement joins TRBV11-2 to TRBJ2-5; either TRBD1 or TRBD2 may supply D (6 bases each). Germline CDR1 SGHAT, CDR2 FQNNGV. The CDR3 contains 17 residues. CDR3 DNA sequence: TGTGCCAGCAGCTTAATTCCACGGGGGCTTCACCAAGAGACCCGGTACTTC. As protein: CASSLIPRGLHQETRYF.

This clonotype was counted a single time. The chain joins TRBV11-1 to TRBJ2-7; D possibly corresponds to TRBD2 (5 bases). CDR3 length: 14 amino acids. Germline V gene lookup returns CDR1 SGHAT and CDR2 FQDESV (reference sequence). CDR3 protein: CVCNLATASYEQYF. CDR3 DNA: TGTGTCTGCAACTTAGCGACGGCCTCCTACGAGCAGTACTTC.

As concerns this clonotype: A read error is likely, as this CDR3 ends without the conserved phenylalanine or tryptophan. The limits of the CDR3 on the DNA are not certain, so only TCRdb's listed CDR3 is given. The chain joins TRBV11-2 to TRBJ2-7; TRBD2 is the table's D call and was not checked against the DNA. 14 amino acids form the CDR3, both terminal residues included. Germline V gene data show CDR1 as SGHAT and CDR2 as FQNNGV. The CDR3 spells CASSPLAGVKEQSI.

This clonotype occurred a few times. A single base separates this from a much larger clone, so it may be a read error. V and J are TRBV2 and TRBJ2-7, with D possibly TRBD1 on 5 matching bases. This CDR3 is 15 amino acids long. Germline V gene lookup returns CDR1 SNHLY and CDR2 FYNNEI. This CDR3 reads CASSEFKTENYGQYF. The CDR3 DNA sequence: TGTGCCAGCAGTGAATTCAAGACAGAAAATTACGGGCAGTACTTC.

The CDR3 DNA follows: TGTGCCAGCAGCCTAGCCTCGTTACTAGCTGGAGCGAACGAGCAGTACTTC. It specifies CASSLASLLAGANEQYF. The V call is TRBV11-2, the J call TRBJ2-7, with D possibly matching TRBD2 (6 bases). In germline, CDR1 is SGHAT, CDR2 FQNNGV. The CDR3 consists of 17 residues. V shed 5 bases and J shed 5 bases, with 25 bases lying between them.

As regards this clonotype: One base away lies a much larger clone, so this may be a sequencing read error. The gene calls are TRBV7-9 and TRBJ1-5; D is undetermined. V was clipped by 1 base and J by 6 bases, with 10 bases between them. This CDR3 region has 14 residues. Germline values: CDR1 SEHNR, CDR2 FQNEAQ (reference sequence). The CDR3 nucleotides read TGTGCCAGCAGCTTAGATACGAGGGTTCAGCCCCAGCATTTT. Translated: CASSLDTRVQPQHF. Supplemented by reference TRBV7-9 and TRBJ1-5, the full variable domain reads DTGVSQNPRHKITKRGQNVTFRCDPISEHNRLYWYRQTLGQGPEFLTYFQNEAQLEKSRLLSDRFSAERPKGSFSTLEIQRTEQGDSAMYLCASSLDTRVQPQHFGDGTRLSIL.

Comments on this clonotype: An end of the junction differs from the germline gene, which may be a read error. The chain combines TRBV7-9 with TRBJ2-7, with TRBD2 identical over 8 bases. Germline V gives CDR1 SEHNR, CDR2 FQNEAQ (reference sequence). The CDR3 is 18 amino acids. The chain's CDR3 is CASSFPGLVGGTAYGQYF. CDR3 nucleotides: TGTGCCAGCAGCTTCCCGGGACTAGTGGGAGGCACGGCCTACGGGCAGTACTTC.

The genes are TRBV10-2 and TRBJ2-1, with TRBD2 matching 9 bases. Germline V gene data show CDR1 as WSHSY and CDR2 as SAAADI. Germline trimming cut 6 bases from V and 5 bases from J; bases unmatched to any gene: 11. This CDR3 is 16 amino acids long. For the CDR3, the DNA is TGCGCCAGCAGCGAGCCAGGACTAGCGATGCACAATGAGCAGTTCTTC. Translation gives CASSEPGLAMHNEQFF.

On this clonotype: No conserved phenylalanine or tryptophan is present at the end of the CDR3, so a read error is the likely explanation. The chain employs TRBV4-1 and TRBJ2-1; 10 bases fit TRBD1. V was clipped by 0 bases and J by 7 bases; unmatched bases: 6. The CDR3 is made up of 16 amino acids. Germline CDR1 is MGHRA and CDR2 is YSYEKL. CDR3 protein: CASSQDPGQGKNEQFS. The CDR3 region has the DNA TGCGCCAGCAGCCAAGATCCGGGACAGGGGAAGAATGAGCAGTTCTCC.

The J gene is TRBJ2-5, the V gene TRBV6-6; 9 bases fit TRBD1. Germline assignment: CDR1 MNHNY and CDR2 SVGAGI (reference sequence). V lost 4 bases and J lost 14; bases outside the gene matches: 17. This CDR3 spans 15 amino acids. The DNA of the CDR3 is TGTGCCAGCAGTTCATCGGGACAGGGCCCAGAGACCCCCTACTTC. Translated: CASSSSGQGPETPYF.

This chain joins TRBV11-1 and TRBJ2-1; 9 nucleotides align to TRBD1. Germline V CDR1 and CDR2: SGHAT, FQDESV (reference sequence). This CDR3 contains 14 residues. Trimming removed 8 bases from V and 5 bases from J; junction bases left unmatched: 7. The CDR3 loop is CASLGQGAHNEQFF. The CDR3 DNA sequence: TGTGCCAGCTTGGGACAGGGCGCTCACAATGAGCAGTTCTTC.

At least ten counts were recorded for this clonotype. J is TRBJ2-5 and V is TRBV29-1; perhaps D is TRBD1 or TRBD2 (6 bases each). The CDR3 loop spans 13 amino acids. Germline CDR1 SQVTM, CDR2 ANQGSEA. V shed 3 bases and J shed 5 bases, with 13 bases lying between them. DNA for the CDR3: TGCAGCGTTGAGGTCGGGGGCGCGGAGACCCAGTACTTC. Protein: CSVEVGGAETQYF.

J is TRBJ2-7 and V is TRBV14; D perhaps matches TRBD2 (5 bases). Germline V gene sequence: CDR1 SGHDN, CDR2 FVKESK. The CDR3 contains 13 residues. V lost 6 bases to trimming and J lost 8 bases, with 17 bases between them. The CDR3, as DNA: TGTGCCAGCAGTCTAGTAGAGGGAAAGAAGCAGTACTTC. It codes for CASSLVEGKKQYF.